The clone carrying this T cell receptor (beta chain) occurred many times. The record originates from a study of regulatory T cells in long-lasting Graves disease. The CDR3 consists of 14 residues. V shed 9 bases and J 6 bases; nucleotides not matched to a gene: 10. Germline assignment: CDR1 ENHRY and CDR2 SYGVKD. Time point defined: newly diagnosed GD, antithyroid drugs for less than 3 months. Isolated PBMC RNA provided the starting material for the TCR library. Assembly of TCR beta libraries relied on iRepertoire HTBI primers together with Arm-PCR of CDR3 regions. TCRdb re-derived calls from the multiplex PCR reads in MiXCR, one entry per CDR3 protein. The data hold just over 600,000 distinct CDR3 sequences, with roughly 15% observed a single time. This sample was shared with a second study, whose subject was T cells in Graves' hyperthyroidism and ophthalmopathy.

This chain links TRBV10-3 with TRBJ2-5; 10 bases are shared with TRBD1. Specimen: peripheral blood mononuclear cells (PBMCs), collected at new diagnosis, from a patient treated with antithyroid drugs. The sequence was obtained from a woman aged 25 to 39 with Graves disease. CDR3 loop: CAMSEGQGSKTQYF. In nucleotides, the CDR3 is TGTGCCATGAGCGAGGGACAGGGGTCAAAGACCCAGTACTTC.